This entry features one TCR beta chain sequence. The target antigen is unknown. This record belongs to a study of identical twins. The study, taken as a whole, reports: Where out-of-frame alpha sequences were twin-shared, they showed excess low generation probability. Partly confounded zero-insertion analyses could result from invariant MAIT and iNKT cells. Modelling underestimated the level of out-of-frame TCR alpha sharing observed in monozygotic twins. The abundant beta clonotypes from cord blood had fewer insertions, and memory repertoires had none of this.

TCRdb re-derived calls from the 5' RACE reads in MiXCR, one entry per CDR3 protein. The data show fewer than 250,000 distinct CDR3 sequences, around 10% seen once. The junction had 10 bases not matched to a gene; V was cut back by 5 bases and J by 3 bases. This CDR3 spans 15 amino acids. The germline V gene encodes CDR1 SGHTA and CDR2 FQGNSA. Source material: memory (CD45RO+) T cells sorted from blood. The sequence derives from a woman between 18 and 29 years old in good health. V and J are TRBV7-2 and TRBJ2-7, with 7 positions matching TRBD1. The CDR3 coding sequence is TGTGCCAGCAGCGTGAACTGGGACAGTTTCTACGAGCAGTACTTC. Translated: CASSVNWDSFYEQYF.